The TCR beta chain described here comes from a study of T cell changes during pregnancy in multiple sclerosis. Assay used: immunoSEQ multiplex PCR; TCRdb lists only in-frame clones, some missing. The data show about 45,000 clones, roughly 92% seen once. This receptor was identified in a female donor with multiple sclerosis, enrolled in a pregnancy study. Here the sequenced sample was CD4+ T cells from peripheral blood mononuclear cells, taken in the third trimester of pregnancy.

The CDR3: CASSTTDTQYF. CDR3 sequence (DNA): TGTGCCAGCAGTACTACAGATACGCAGTATTTT. This chain joins TRBV6-6 and TRBJ2-3; D gene uncertain. Trimming stripped 5 bases from V and 3 bases from J, with 3 bases between. CDR3 length: 11 amino acids. Looked up from germline, CDR1 is MNHNY and CDR2 is SVGAGI (reference sequence).